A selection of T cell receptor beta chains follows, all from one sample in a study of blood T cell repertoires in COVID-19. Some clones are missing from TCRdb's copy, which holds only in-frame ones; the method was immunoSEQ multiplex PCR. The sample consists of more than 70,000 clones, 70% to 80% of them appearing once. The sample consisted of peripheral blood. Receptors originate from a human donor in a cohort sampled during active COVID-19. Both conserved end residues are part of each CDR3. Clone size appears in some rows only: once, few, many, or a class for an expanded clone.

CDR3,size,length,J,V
CASSGQANTEAFF,-,13,TRBJ1-1,TRBV19
CASSYSTSGHLTDTQYF,-,17,TRBJ2-3,TRBV6-2/TRBV6-3
CASSVGTSGGATQETQYF,-,18,TRBJ2-5,TRBV9
CASSPFGQASTDTQYF,-,16,TRBJ2-3,TRBV7-8
CASSQGLGAATDTEAFF,-,17,TRBJ1-1,TRBV4-1
CASTQGQVNEQYF,-,13,TRBJ2-7,TRBV28
CASSRERDNYNEQFF,-,15,TRBJ2-1,TRBV18
CASSPVRGKYEQYF,-,14,TRBJ2-7,TRBV21-1
CASTDRGGRGSNQPQHF,once,17,TRBJ1-5,TRBV2
CASSLGASNTGELFF,-,15,TRBJ2-2,TRBV5-1
CATSGREGLREQFF,-,14,TRBJ2-1,TRBV24-1
CASSTGQGEGETQYF,few,15,TRBJ2-5,TRBV11-2
CASSLSRQGLYTF,-,13,TRBJ1-2,TRBV28
CAISRTGDTGELFF,-,14,TRBJ2-2,TRBV10-3
CASRDRSRDSPLHF,few,14,TRBJ1-6,TRBV2
CASSYSNMNTEAFF,-,14,TRBJ1-1,TRBV6-5
CASSVGAGGRSYEQYF,-,16,TRBJ2-7,TRBV9
CASSERLAAWDEQFF,few,15,TRBJ2-1,TRBV2
CALTEGRNTEAFF,few,13,TRBJ1-1,TRBV7-9
CASSDWPGSRYEQYF,-,15,TRBJ2-7,TRBV2
CASSSTEGNTEAFF,-,14,TRBJ1-1,TRBV7-9
CASSVQVSGAYEQYF,-,15,TRBJ2-7,TRBV2
CASSQDLRRLAAGANVLTF,-,19,TRBJ2-6,TRBV4-1
CASIPPSHDEQYF,once,13,TRBJ2-7,TRBV28
CASSVEEPMELFF,-,13,TRBJ2-2,TRBV9
CASSQTGTSGRREQYF,-,16,TRBJ2-7,TRBV3-1/TRBV3-2
CASSREEGGNYGYTF,-,15,TRBJ1-2,TRBV7-2
CASRRTAGGAYEQYF,-,15,TRBJ2-7,TRBV7-9
CSVARNRDANYGYTF,-,15,TRBJ1-2,TRBV29-1
CASSQDTGGVQPQHF,-,15,TRBJ1-5,TRBV4-3
CASSQWSWADTQYF,-,14,TRBJ2-3,TRBV3-1/TRBV3-2
CASSQDGQGIDEQYF,once,15,TRBJ2-7,TRBV4-1
CASSSVREGNQPQHF,-,15,TRBJ1-5,TRBV7-8
CASSVGLAGMEETQYF,-,16,TRBJ2-5,TRBV9
CASSLGSGINYGYTF,few,15,TRBJ1-2,TRBV5-1
CASSQGGLAGWNTGELFF,-,18,TRBJ2-2,TRBV3-1/TRBV3-2
CATVAGGPGETQYF,-,14,TRBJ2-5,TRBV10-3
CASSQDKGLGAFF,-,13,TRBJ1-1,TRBV3-1/TRBV3-2
CASRQSYSNQPQHF,-,14,TRBJ1-5,TRBV6-5
CASSPGGATETQYF,-,14,TRBJ2-5,TRBV7-2
CASSQIGAGDYGYTF,-,15,TRBJ1-2,TRBV14
CASSPASGRPGAFF,-,14,TRBJ1-1,TRBV18
CASSHSYGYTF,-,11,TRBJ1-2,TRBV3-1/TRBV3-2
CASSPRGTEFSNQPQHF,-,17,TRBJ1-5,TRBV4-1
CASTLFIGAGDQPQHF,once,16,TRBJ1-5,TRBV28
CASSLVGTVSNTEAFF,-,16,TRBJ1-1,TRBV5-1
CASSQVRGEKLFF,-,13,TRBJ1-4,TRBV4-3